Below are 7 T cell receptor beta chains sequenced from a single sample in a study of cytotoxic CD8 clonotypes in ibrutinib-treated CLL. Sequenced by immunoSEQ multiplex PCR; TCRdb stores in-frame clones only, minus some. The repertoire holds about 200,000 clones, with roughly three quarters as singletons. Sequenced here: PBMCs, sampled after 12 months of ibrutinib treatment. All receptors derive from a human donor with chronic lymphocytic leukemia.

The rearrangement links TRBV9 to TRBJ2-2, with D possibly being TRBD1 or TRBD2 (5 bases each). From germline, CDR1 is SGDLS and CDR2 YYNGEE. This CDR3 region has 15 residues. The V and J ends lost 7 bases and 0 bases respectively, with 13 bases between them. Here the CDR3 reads CASAGTPANTGELFF. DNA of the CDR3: TGTGCCAGCGCAGGGACCCCCGCGAACACCGGGGAGCTGTTTTTT.

CDR3 nucleotide sequence: TGTGCCAGCAGTAGTGACAGGGTTCGTCAGCCCCAGCATTTT. Translation gives CASSSDRVRQPQHF. The rearrangement uses TRBV6-6 and TRBJ1-5, with 7 nucleotides matching TRBD1. CDR3 size: 14 residues. Trimming cost V 5 bases and J 6 bases; bases outside gene matches: 7. Germline V CDR1 and CDR2: MNHNY, SVGAGI (reference sequence).

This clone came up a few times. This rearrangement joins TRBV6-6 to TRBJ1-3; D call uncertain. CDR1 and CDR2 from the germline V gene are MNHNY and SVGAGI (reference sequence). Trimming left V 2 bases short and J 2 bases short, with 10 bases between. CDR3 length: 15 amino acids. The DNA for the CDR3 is TGTGCCAGCAGTTACGCCCTTGTCACTGGAAACACCATATATTTT. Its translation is CASSYALVTGNTIYF.

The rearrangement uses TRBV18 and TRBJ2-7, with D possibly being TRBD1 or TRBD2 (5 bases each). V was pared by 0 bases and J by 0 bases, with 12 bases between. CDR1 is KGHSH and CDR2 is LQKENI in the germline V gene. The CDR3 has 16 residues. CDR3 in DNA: TGTGCCAGCTCACCACCGGGCCGGGGCGACTCCTACGAGCAGTACTTC. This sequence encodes CASSPPGRGDSYEQYF.

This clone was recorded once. This chain's CDR3 is CASNLGRAYEQYF. In nucleotides, the CDR3 is TGTGCCAGCAACCTCGGGAGGGCCTACGAGCAGTACTTC. The chain couples TRBV6-1 to TRBJ2-7, with 8 bases aligning to TRBD2. The CDR3 loop spans 13 amino acids. Losses at the gene ends were 7 bases for V and 2 bases for J; bases not matched to a gene: 4. Germline values: CDR1 MNHNS, CDR2 SASEGT.

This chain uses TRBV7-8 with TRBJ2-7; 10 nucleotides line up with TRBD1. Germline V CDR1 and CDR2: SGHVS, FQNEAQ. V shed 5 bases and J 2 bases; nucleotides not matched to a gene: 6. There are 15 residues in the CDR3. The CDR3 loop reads CASSIRQGATYEQYF. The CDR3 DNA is TGTGCCAGCAGCATCCGACAGGGGGCAACCTACGAGCAGTACTTC.

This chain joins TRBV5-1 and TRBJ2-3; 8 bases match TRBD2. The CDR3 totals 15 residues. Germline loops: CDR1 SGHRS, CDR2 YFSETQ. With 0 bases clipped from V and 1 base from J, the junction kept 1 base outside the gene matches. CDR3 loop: CASSLDGRGTDTQYF. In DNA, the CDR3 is TGCGCCAGCAGCTTGGACGGGAGGGGCACAGATACGCAGTATTTT.